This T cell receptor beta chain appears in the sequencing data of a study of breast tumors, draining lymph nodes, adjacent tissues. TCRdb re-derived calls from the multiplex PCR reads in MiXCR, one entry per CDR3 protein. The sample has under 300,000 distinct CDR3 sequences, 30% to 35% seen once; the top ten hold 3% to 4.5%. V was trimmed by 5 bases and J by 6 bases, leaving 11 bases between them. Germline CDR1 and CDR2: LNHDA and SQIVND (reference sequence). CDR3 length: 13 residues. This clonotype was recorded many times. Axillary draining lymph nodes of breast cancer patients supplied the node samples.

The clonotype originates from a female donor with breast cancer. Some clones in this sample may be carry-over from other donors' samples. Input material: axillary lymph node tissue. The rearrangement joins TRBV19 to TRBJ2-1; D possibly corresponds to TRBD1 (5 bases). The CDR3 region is CASSGQRVNEQFF. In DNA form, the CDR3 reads TGTGCCAGTAGTGGACAACGGGTCAATGAGCAGTTCTTC.